This T cell receptor beta chain was obtained from a study of blood T cell repertoires in COVID-19. V gave up 8 bases and J gave up 6 bases, with 10 bases separating them. CDR1 and CDR2 from the germline V gene are MNHEY and SVGAGI. This CDR3 comprises 11 residues. TCRdb keeps only in-frame clones here, not all; method: immunoSEQ multiplex PCR. The top ten clones hold around 2.1% of a sample with approximately 200,000 clones, 75% to 90% of them seen once. The TCR sequence derives from a woman aged 25 to 39 who had recovered from COVID-19. Sequences were obtained from PBMCs or T cells enriched from blood (not recorded which). The chain couples TRBV6-5 to TRBJ1-1; D ambiguous. CDR3 DNA sequence: TGTGCCAGCCGTCGGGGATCTGAAGCTTTCTTT. Protein product: CASRRGSEAFF.